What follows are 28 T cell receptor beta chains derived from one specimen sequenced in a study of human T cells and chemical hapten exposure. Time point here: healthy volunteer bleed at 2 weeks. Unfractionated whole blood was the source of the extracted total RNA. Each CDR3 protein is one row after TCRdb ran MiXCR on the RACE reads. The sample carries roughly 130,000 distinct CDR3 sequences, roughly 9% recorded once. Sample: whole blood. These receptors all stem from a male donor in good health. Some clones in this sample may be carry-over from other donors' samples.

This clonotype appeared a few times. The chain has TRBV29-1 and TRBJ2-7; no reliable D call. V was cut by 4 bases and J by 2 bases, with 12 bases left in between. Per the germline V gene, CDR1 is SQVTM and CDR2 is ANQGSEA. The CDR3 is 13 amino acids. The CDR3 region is CSVVDGVTYEQYF. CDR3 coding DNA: TGCAGCGTTGTGGACGGAGTTACCTACGAGCAGTACTTC.

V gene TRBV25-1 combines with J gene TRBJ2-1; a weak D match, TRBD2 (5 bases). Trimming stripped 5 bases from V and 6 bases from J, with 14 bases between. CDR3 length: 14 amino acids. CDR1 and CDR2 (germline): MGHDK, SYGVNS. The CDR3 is CASSPSLALNEQFF. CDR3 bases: TGTGCCAGCAGTCCCTCTCTAGCCCTCAATGAGCAGTTCTTC.

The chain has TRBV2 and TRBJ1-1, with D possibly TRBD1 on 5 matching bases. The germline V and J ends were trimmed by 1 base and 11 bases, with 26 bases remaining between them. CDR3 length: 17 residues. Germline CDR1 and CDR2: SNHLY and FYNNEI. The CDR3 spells CASSEGRTPRGRDGAFF. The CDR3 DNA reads TGTGCCAGCAGTGAAGGACGGACCCCTCGGGGACGAGATGGGGCTTTCTTT.

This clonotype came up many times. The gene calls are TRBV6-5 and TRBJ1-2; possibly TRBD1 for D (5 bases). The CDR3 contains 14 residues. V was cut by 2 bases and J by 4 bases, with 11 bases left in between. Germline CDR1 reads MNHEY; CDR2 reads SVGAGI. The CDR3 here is CASSYGQHLYGYTF. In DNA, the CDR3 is TGTGCCAGCAGTTACGGACAACACCTCTATGGCTACACCTTC.

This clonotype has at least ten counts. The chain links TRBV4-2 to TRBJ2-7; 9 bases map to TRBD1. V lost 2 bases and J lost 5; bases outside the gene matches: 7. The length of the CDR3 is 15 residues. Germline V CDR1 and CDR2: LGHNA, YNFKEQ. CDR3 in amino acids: CASSQTGTGFHEQYF. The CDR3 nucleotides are TGTGCCAGCAGCCAAACCGGGACAGGGTTCCACGAGCAGTACTTC.

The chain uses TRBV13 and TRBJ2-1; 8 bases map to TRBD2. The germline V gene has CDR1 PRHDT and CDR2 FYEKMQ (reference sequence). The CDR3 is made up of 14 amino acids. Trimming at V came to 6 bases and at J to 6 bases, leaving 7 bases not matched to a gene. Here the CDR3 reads CASSPRTSGNEQFF. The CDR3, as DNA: TGTGCCAGCAGTCCACGCACTAGCGGCAATGAGCAGTTCTTC. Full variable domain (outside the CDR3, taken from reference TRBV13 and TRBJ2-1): AAGVIQSPRHLIKEKRETATLKCYPIPRHDTVYWYQQGPGQDPQFLISFYEKMQSDKGSIPDRFSAQQFSDYHSELNMSSLELGDSALYFCASSPRTSGNEQFFGPGTRLTVL.

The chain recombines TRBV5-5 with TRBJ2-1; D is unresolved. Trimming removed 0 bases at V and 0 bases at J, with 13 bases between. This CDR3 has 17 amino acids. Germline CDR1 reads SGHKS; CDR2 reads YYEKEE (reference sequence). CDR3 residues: CASSLAVPGSSYNEQFF. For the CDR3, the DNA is TGTGCCAGCAGCTTGGCCGTCCCGGGTAGCTCCTACAATGAGCAGTTCTTC.

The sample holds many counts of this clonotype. The CDR3 nucleotides are TGCGCCAGCAGCTTGGGAGGGGCAAACCTTAATTCACCCCTCCACTTT. Translated: CASSLGGANLNSPLHF. The chain has TRBV5-1 and TRBJ1-6, with TRBD1 as a possible D gene (5 bases). The CDR3 covers 16 residues. Germline CDR1 reads SGHRS; CDR2 reads YFSETQ. Between the trimmed V and J ends, which lost 0 bases and 6 bases, there was a span of 13 bases.

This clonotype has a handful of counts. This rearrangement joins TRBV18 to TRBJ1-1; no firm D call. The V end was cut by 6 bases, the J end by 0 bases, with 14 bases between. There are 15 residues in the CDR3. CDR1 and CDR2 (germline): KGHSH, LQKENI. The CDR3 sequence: CASSLKDGLNTEAFF. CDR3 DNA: TGTGCCAGCTCTCTCAAGGACGGCTTGAACACTGAAGCTTTCTTT.

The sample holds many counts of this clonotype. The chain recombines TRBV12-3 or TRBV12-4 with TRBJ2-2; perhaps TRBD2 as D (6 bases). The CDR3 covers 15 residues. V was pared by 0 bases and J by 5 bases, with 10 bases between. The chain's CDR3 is CASSLAGGRTGELFF. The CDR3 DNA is TGTGCCAGCAGTTTAGCGGGAGGACGAACCGGGGAGCTGTTTTTT.

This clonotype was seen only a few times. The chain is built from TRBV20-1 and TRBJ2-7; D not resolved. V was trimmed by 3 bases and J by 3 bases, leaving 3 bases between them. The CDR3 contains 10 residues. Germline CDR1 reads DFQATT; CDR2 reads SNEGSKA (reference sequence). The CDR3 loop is CSARGYEQYF. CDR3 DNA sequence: TGCAGTGCTAGGGGCTACGAGCAGTACTTC.

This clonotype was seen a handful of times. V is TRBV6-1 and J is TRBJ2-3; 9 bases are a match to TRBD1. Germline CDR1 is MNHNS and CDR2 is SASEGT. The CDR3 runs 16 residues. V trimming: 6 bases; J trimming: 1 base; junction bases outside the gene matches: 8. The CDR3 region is CASSLRTGGGTDTQYF. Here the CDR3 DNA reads TGTGCCAGCAGCCTACGAACAGGGGGCGGCACAGATACGCAGTATTTT.

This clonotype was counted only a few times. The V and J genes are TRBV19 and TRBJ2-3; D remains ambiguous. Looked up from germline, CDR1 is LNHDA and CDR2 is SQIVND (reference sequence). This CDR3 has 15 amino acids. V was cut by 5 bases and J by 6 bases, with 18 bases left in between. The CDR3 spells CASSLKHNSGDTQYF. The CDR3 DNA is TGTGCCAGTAGTCTGAAACATAACAGTGGGGATACGCAGTATTTT.

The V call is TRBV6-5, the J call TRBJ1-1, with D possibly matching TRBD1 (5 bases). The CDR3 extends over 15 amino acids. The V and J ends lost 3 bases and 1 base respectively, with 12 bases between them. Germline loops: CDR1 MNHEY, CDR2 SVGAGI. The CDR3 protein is CASSYATGGNTEAFF. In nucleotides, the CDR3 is TGTGCCAGCAGTTATGCCACAGGAGGGAACACTGAAGCTTTCTTT.

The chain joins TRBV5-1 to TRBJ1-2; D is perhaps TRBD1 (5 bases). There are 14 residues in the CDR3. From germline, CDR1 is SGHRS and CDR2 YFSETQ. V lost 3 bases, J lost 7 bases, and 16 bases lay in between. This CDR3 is CASSSDIGKGGYTF. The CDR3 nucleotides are TGCGCCAGCAGCTCGGACATAGGAAAGGGTGGCTACACCTTC.

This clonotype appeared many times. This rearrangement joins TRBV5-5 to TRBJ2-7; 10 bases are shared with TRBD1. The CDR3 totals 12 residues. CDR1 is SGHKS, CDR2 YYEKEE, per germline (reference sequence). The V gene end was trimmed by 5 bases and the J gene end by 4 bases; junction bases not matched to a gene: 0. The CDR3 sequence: CASRGQGYEQYF. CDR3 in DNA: TGTGCCAGCAGGGGACAGGGGTACGAGCAGTACTTC. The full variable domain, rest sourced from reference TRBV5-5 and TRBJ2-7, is DAGVTQSPTHLIKTRGQQVTLRCSPISGHKSVSWYQQVLGQGPQFIFQYYEKEERGRGNFPDRFSARQFPNYSSELNVNALLLGDSALYLCASRGQGYEQYFGPGTRLTVT.

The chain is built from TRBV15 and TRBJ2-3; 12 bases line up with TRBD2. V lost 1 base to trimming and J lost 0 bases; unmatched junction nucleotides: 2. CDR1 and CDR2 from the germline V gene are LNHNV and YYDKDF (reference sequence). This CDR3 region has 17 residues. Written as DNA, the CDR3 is TGTGCCACCAGCAGAGGAGGGACTAGCGGGAGCACAGATACGCAGTATTTT. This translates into CATSRGGTSGSTDTQYF.

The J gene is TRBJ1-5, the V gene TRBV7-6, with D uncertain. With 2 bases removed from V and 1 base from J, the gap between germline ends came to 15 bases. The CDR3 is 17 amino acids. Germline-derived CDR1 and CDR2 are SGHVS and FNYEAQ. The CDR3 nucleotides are TGTGCCAGCAGCTTATCCTCTCCGGGGTCAAGCAATCAGCCCCAGCATTTT. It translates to CASSLSSPGSSNQPQHF.

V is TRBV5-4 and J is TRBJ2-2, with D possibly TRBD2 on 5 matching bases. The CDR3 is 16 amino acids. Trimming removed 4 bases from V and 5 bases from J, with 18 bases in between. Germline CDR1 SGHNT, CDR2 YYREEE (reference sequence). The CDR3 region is CASSLGGLDLTGELFF. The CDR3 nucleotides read TGTGCCAGCAGCCTCGGAGGCCTAGATCTAACCGGGGAGCTGTTTTTT.

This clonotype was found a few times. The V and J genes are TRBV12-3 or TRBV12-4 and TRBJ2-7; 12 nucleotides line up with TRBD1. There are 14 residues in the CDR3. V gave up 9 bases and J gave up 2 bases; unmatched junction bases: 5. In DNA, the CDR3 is TGTGCCAGTACCGGGACAGGGGGCACCTACGAGCAGTACTTC. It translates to CASTGTGGTYEQYF.

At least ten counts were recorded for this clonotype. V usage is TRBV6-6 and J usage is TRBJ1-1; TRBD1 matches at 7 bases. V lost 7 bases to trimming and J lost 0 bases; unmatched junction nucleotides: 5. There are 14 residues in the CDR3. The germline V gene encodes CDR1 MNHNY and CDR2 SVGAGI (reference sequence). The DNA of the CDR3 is TGTGCCAGCAACCAACAGGGGATGAACACTGAAGCTTTCTTT. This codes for CASNQQGMNTEAFF.

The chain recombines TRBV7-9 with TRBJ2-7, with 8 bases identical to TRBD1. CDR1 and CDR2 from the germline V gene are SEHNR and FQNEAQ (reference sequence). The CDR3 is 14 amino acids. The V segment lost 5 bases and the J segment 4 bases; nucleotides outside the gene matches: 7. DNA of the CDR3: TGTGCCAGCAGCCGCGGGACAGGACTATACGAGCAGTACTTC. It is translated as CASSRGTGLYEQYF.

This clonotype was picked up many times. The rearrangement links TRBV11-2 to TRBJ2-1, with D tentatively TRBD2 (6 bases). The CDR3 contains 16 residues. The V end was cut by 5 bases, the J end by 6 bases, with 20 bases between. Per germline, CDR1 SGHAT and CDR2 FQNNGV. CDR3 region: CASSALTRVSGNEQFF. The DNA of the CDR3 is TGTGCCAGCAGCGCGCTAACCCGGGTTAGCGGCAATGAGCAGTTCTTC.

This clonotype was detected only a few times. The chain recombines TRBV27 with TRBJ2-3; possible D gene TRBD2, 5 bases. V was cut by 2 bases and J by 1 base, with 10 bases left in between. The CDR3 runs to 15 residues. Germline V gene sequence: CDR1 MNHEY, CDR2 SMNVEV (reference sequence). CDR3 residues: CASSLSAEGTDTQYF. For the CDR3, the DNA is TGTGCCAGCAGTTTAAGTGCGGAGGGCACAGATACGCAGTATTTT.

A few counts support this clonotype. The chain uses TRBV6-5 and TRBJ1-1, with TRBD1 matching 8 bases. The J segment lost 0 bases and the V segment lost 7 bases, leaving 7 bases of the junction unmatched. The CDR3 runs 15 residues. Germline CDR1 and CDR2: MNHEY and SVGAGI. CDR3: CASKDRDGLNTEAFF. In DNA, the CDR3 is TGTGCCAGCAAGGACAGGGACGGCTTGAACACTGAAGCTTTCTTT.

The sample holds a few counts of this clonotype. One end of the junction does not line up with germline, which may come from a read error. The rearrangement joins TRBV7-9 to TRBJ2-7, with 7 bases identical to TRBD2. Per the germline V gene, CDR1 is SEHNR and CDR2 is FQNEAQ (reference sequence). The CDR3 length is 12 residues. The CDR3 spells CASSSYERDDQF. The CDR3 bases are TGTGCCAGCAGCTCGTACGAGCGGGATGATCAATTC.

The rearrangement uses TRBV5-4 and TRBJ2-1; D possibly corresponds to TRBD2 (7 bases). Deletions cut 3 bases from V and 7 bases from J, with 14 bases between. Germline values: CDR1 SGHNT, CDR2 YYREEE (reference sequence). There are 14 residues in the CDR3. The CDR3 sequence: CASSSLQGGNEQFF. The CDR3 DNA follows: TGTGCCAGCAGCTCTCTACAGGGAGGGAATGAGCAGTTCTTC. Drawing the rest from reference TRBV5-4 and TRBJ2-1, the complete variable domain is ETGVTQSPTHLIKTRGQQVTLRCSSQSGHNTVSWYQQALGQGPQFIFQYYREEENGRGNFPPRFSGLQFPNYSSELNVNALELDDSALYLCASSSLQGGNEQFFGPGTRLTVL.

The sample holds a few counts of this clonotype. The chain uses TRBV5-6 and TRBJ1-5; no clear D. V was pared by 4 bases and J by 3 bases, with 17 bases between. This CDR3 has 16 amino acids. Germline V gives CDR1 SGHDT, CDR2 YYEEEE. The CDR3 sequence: CASSRGGEWANQPQHF. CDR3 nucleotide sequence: TGTGCCAGCAGCCGAGGTGGGGAGTGGGCCAATCAGCCCCAGCATTTT.